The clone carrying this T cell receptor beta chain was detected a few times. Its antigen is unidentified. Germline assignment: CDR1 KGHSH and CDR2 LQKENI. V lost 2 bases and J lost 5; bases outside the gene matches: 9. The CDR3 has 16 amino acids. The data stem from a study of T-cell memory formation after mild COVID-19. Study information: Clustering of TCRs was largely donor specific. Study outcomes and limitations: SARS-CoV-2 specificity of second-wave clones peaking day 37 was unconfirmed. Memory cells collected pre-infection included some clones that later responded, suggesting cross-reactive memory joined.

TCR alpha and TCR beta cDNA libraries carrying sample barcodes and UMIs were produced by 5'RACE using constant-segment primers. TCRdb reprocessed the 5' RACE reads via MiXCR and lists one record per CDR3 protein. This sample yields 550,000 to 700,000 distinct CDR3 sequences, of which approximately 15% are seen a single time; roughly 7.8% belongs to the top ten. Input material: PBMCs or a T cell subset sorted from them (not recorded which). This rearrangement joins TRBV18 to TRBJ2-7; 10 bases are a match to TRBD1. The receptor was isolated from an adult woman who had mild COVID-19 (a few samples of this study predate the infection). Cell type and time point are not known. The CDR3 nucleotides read TGTGCCAGCTCACCAGGGATCGGGACAGGGGAGGACGAGCAGTACTTC. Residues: CASSPGIGTGEDEQYF. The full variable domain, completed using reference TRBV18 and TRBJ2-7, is NAGVMQNPRHLVRRRGQEARLRCSPMKGHSHVYWYRQLPEEGLKFMVYLQKENIIDESGMPKERFSAEFPKEGPSILRIQQVVRGDSAAYFCASSPGIGTGEDEQYFGPGTRLTVT.